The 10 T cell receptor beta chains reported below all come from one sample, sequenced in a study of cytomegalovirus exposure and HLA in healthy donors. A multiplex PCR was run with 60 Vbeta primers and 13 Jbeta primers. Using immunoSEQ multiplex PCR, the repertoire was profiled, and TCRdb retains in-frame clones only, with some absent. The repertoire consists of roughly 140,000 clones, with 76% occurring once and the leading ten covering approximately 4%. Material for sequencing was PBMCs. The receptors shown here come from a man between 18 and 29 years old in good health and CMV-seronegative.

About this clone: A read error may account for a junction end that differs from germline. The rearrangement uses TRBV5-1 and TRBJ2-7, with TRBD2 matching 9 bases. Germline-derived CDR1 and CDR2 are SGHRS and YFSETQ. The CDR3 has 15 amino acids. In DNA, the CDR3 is TGCGCCAGCACCTTGACGGCTAGCGGGGTCTACGAGCAGTACTTC. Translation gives CASTLTASGVYEQYF.

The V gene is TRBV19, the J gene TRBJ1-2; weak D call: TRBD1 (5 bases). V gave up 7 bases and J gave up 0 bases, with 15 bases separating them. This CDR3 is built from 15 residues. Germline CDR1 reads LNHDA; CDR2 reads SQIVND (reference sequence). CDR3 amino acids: CASTPTGSSNYGYTF. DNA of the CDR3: TGTGCCAGTACCCCCACAGGATCCTCTAACTATGGCTACACCTTC.

The CDR3: CASSPPGGMGYTF. CDR3 bases: TGTGCCAGCAGTCCCCCAGGAGGGATGGGCTACACCTTC. V is TRBV28 and J is TRBJ1-2; D remains ambiguous. This CDR3 has 13 amino acids. V was trimmed by 5 bases and J by 8 bases, leaving 15 bases between them. Germline V lookup: CDR1 MDHEN, CDR2 SYDVKM.

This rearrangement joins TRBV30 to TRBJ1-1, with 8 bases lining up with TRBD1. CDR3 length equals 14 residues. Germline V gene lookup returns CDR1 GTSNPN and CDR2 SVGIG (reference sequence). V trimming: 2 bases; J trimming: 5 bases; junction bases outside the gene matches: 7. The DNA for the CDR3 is TGTGCCTGGAGTCCCACAGGGGGAGTTACTGAAGCTTTCTTT. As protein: CAWSPTGGVTEAFF. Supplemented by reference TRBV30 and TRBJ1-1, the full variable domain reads SQTIHQWPATLVQPVGSPLSLECTVEGTSNPNLYWYRQAAGRGLQLLFYSVGIGQISSEVPQNLSASRPQDRQFILSSKKLLLSDSGFYLCAWSPTGGVTEAFFGQGTRLTVV.

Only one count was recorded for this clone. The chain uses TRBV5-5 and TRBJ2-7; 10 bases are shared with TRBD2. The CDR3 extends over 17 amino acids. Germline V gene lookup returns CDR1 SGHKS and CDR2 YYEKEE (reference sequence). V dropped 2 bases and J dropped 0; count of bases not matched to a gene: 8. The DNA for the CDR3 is TGTGCCAGCAGCTTCCCTAGCGGGGGCCCGAGCTCCTACGAGCAGTACTTC. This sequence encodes CASSFPSGGPSSYEQYF.

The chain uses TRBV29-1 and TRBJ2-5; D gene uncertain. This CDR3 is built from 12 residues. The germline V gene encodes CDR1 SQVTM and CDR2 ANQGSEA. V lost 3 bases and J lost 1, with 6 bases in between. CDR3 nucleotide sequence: TGCAGCGTTGATTCCAGCCAAGAGACCCAGTACTTC. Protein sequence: CSVDSSQETQYF.

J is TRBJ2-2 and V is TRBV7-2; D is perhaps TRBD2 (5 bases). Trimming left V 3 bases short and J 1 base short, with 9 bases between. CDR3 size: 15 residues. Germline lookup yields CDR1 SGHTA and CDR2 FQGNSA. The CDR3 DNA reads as TGTGCCAGCAGCTTCGAGGGCTGGAACACCGGGGAGCTGTTTTTT. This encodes CASSFEGWNTGELFF. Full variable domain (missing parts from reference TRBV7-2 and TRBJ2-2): GAGVSQSPSNKVTEKGKDVELRCDPISGHTALYWYRQSLGQGLEFLIYFQGNSAPDKSGLPSDRFSAERTGGSVSTLTIQRTQQEDSAVYLCASSFEGWNTGELFFGEGSRLTVL.

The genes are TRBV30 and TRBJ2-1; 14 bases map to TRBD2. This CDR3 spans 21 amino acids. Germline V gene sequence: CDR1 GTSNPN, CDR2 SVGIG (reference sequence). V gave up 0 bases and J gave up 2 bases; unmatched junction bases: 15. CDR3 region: CAWSVAPLTSGRAETYNEQFF. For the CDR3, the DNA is TGTGCCTGGAGTGTAGCCCCCTTGACTAGCGGGAGGGCCGAGACCTACAATGAGCAGTTCTTC.

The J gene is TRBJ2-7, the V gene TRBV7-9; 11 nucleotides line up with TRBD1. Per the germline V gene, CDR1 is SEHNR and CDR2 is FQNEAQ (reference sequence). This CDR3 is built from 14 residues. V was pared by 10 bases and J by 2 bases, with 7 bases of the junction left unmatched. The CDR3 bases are TGTGCCACCAGAACGGGACAGGGGGCCTACGAGCAGTACTTC. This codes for CATRTGQGAYEQYF. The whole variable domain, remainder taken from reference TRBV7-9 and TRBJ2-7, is DTGVSQNPRHKITKRGQNVTFRCDPISEHNRLYWYRQTLGQGPEFLTYFQNEAQLEKSRLLSDRFSAERPKGSFSTLEIQRTEQGDSAMYLCATRTGQGAYEQYFGPGTRLTVT.

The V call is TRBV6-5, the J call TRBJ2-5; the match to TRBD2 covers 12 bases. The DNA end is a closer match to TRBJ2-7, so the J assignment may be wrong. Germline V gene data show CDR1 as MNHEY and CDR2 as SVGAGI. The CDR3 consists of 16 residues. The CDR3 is CASSFTSGRSSYEQYF. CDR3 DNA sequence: TGTGCCAGCAGTTTCACTAGCGGGAGGAGCTCCTACGAGCAGTACTTC.